Listed below are T cell receptor beta chains from one sample, sequenced in a study of T cells in Graves' hyperthyroidism and ophthalmopathy. TCRdb used MiXCR to reprocess the multiplex PCR reads, holding one entry per CDR3 protein. The table lists hundreds of thousands of distinct CDR3 sequences, approximately 13% of them singletons. The sequenced sample was blood. These receptors were collected from a woman younger than 30 with Graves' hyperthyroidism. CDR3s include the opening cysteine and the closing phenylalanine or tryptophan. The size field is filled for only some rows; it gives once, few, many or a size class.

clone size	J gene	V gene	CDR3 protein
many	TRBJ2-3	TRBV27	CASIPTGGARRDTQYF
few	TRBJ2-3	TRBV28	CASSLPGLAAGFAQYF
many	TRBJ2-2	TRBV29-1	CSVGFGLNTGELFF
few	TRBJ1-2	TRBV10-3	CAISETELDYGYTF
many	TRBJ2-5	TRBV4-1	CASSLRDNQETQYF
NA	TRBJ2-4	TRBV20-1	CSARDGGAGGRNIQYF
NA	TRBJ2-3	TRBV5-1	CASSRGASGRTDTQYF
NA	TRBJ1-2	TRBV5-6	CASRIRQGANYGYTF
few	TRBJ1-1	TRBV9	CASSVAGGEEAFF
NA	TRBJ1-1	TRBV4-1	CASSQKQGASEAFF
few	TRBJ2-5	TRBV6-1	CATQPTPGLAAEETQYF
many	TRBJ2-5	TRBV5-8	CASSLGGVAETQYF
NA	TRBJ1-2	TRBV3-1	CASSQEFWGGYGYTF
few	TRBJ2-6	TRBV5-4	CASSLDSSGVGGANVLTF
few	TRBJ1-1	TRBV7-3	CASSLMSQNTEAFF
few	TRBJ1-5	TRBV4-1	CASSQAAGFSQQPQHF
many	TRBJ1-1	TRBV12-5	CASGNPGPLGTEAFF
many	TRBJ2-7	TRBV30	CAWSVQGADEQYF
few	TRBJ2-1	TRBV14	CASSQPFRGFNEQFF
many	TRBJ2-5	TRBV29-1	CSVEDRKETQYF
NA	TRBJ1-1	TRBV4-1	CASSHQPGTGNLNTEAFF
many	TRBJ2-2	TRBV3-1	CASSQGGATGELFF
many	TRBJ2-5	TRBV28	CASSSALGGLQETQYF
many	TRBJ2-7	TRBV18	CASSPVLQQTYEQYF
many	TRBJ1-2	TRBV5-1	CASSEESHGYTF
many	TRBJ2-5	TRBV15	CATSRDPAVQETQYF
many	TRBJ1-1	TRBV7-9	CASSHLDWKEDTEAFF
many	TRBJ2-1	TRBV28	CASSTLLAGASYNEQFF
few	TRBJ2-5	TRBV24-1	CATSDTTGGEFLDQYF
NA	TRBJ2-1	TRBV20-1	CSARDLAGTGYNEQFF
NA	TRBJ1-2	TRBV6-2/TRBV6-3	CASSLGGGRTYGYTF
NA	TRBJ2-4	TRBV12-3/TRBV12-4	CASSDSARGKDIQYF
many	TRBJ2-7	TRBV6-1	CASSDWPGAIYEQYF
many	TRBJ2-3	TRBV7-6	CASSSEGLWTDTQYF
NA	TRBJ2-4	TRBV5-1	CASSITQGDGIQYF
many	TRBJ2-1	TRBV28	CASAGPGRGNEQFF
many	TRBJ2-3	TRBV27	CASSSRQGNDGDTQYF
many	TRBJ1-2	TRBV2	CASSREGTGYGYTF
many	TRBJ2-2	TRBV2	CANTDRTTGELFF
many	TRBJ2-3	TRBV3-1	CASSQVASGSGDTQYF
few	TRBJ2-7	TRBV6-1	CASSPDWYEQYF
NA	TRBJ2-1	TRBV7-9	CASRPTGGHEQFF
NA	TRBJ2-7	TRBV6-1	CASSEMGSRPSYEQYF
many	TRBJ2-3	TRBV7-2	CASDRVRGTDTQYF
many	TRBJ2-2	TRBV5-1	CASSPSGNTGELFF
many	TRBJ2-7	TRBV12-3/TRBV12-4	CASSSRRTGAYEQYF
many	TRBJ1-1	TRBV20-1	CSARDQTGASDTEAFF
NA	TRBJ2-7	TRBV6-1	CASSDGERQNPYEQYF
once	TRBJ2-6	TRBV4-1	CASSLEGAGSSGANVLTF
many	TRBJ1-5	TRBV7-9	CAGQEGNQPQHF
few	TRBJ2-3	TRBV12-3/TRBV12-4	CASSPPGPFKDTQYF